This T cell receptor beta chain emerged from a study of Ad26.COV2.S vaccination and SARS-CoV-2 variants. Losses at the gene ends were 5 bases for V and 8 bases for J; bases not matched to a gene: 6. The CDR3 has 15 amino acids. In germline, CDR1 is SGHTA, CDR2 FQGNSA. TCRdb keeps only in-frame clones here, not all; method: immunoSEQ multiplex PCR. This sample has around 320,000 clones; about nine tenths occur once, and the top ten carry around 3.6%. Described treatment: 15 to 20 received Ad26.COV2.S at low or high dose, single or two shots; about 5 received placebo; per-sample allocation not given. All samples were drawn on day 63, counting from the first vaccine or placebo injection. This clone was counted once.

The origin of this receptor is a person between 18 and 59 years old who received the Ad26.COV2.S COVID-19 vaccine or a placebo. The sample consisted of peripheral blood, taken in a trial of Ad26.COV2.S vaccine versus placebo. This chain connects TRBV7-2 to TRBJ2-4, with TRBD2 identical over 13 bases. This chain's CDR3 is CASSIGLAGEDIQYF. CDR3 bases: TGTGCCAGCAGCATTGGACTAGCGGGGGAGGACATTCAGTACTTC.